The T cell receptor beta chain under discussion was sequenced for a study of shared clonotypes between healthy human individuals. Study-wide context: There were three CD4 naive, three CD4 memory, two CD8 naive and one CD8 memory plates per donor.

A CD45RA+ naive subset and a CD45RA-negative memory subset were split from CD4+ cells. The CDR3 is 11 residues long. Trimming at V came to 6 bases and at J to 6 bases, leaving 2 bases not matched to a gene. The germline gives CDR1 SQVTM, CDR2 ANQGSEA. Clones were read by immunoSEQ multiplex PCR, and TCRdb kept only the in-frame ones, dropping some. The sample includes about 520,000 clones, roughly 95% of them seen just once. The clonotype was recovered from a woman under 40 in good health. V is TRBV29-1 and J is TRBJ2-7; 10 positions match TRBD2. Sequencing was done on a sample of naive CD4+ T cells sorted from blood. The subset is: CD45RA+ positively selected. Here the CDR3 DNA reads TGCAGCGTGGGACTAGCGCCCGAGCAGTACTTC. Its translation: CSVGLAPEQYF.